This T cell receptor (beta chain) stems from a study of blood T cell repertoires in COVID-19. For the study at large: COVID-19 samples from acute and convalescent phases originated in the United States, Italy and Spain. From T cells, B-cell-depleted T cells, or PBMCs came the material, which was cDNA or gDNA.

The CDR3 spans 14 residues. Germline CDR1 is SGHRS and CDR2 is YFSETQ. The V and J ends lost 5 bases and 1 base respectively, with 12 bases between them. As originally analysed: Counts of nucleated cells, estimated from reference gene primer amplification, were obtained. Assay: immunoSEQ multiplex PCR; the TCRdb copy retains only in-frame clones and omits some. V, J and clone size derive from that table, while D and trimming were established from the DNA sequence. The table has about 190,000 clones, around 90% seen once; the top ten hold approximately 6.7%. Source material: peripheral blood. The sequence was obtained from a man in his forties with acute or convalescent COVID-19. The chain employs TRBV5-1 and TRBJ1-1; D not certain. CDR3 region: CASRFDPGNTEAFF. For the CDR3, the DNA is TGCGCCAGCAGGTTCGACCCAGGGAACACTGAAGCTTTCTTT.